This T cell receptor beta chain was sequenced for a study of beta chain features in type 1 diabetes. Worth noting for this clone: The antigen is unknown.

Blood was drawn once from each donor into heparinised tubes. The draws averaged roughly 120 mL. CD45RO/CCR7/CD25/CD127/CD95/CD27 staining was used to isolate CD4+ naive, central memory, regulatory and stem cell-like memory cells by sorting. Sort purity for all populations was recorded as exceeding 98%. Study-level points and caveats: TCRB CDR3 length was moderately but significantly reduced in all four CD4+ subsets of Type 1 diabetes patients.

Expressed TCRB transcripts got sequenced, as all isolated RNA was reverse transcribed. About 3.9 million reads on average were seen across naive, central memory and regulatory T cell samples. Produced via immunoSEQ multiplex PCR; TCRdb's table is partial and in-frame only. This sample has about 230,000 clones, with roughly 17% found just once. Trimming cost V 6 bases and J 7 bases, with 16 bases left between them. Germline V gives CDR1 SQVTM, CDR2 ANQGSEA. This CDR3 has 13 amino acids. The receptor was isolated from a man aged 30-40 years with type 1 diabetes. V is TRBV29-1 and J is TRBJ1-5; perhaps TRBD1 as D (5 bases). Sequencing was carried out using naive CD4+ T cells from blood. The CDR3 nucleotides are TGCAGCGTACAACCCGGGGCGAGGCAGCCCCAGCATTTT. This gives the protein CSVQPGARQPQHF.